This passage covers 14 T cell receptor beta chains from one sample sequenced in a study of cytomegalovirus exposure and HLA in healthy donors. Data came from immunoSEQ multiplex PCR; TCRdb stores just in-frame clones and leaves some out. Altogether roughly 50,000 clones are present, around 93% being singletons, with the ten largest covering approximately 1.7%. Sequencing was carried out using PBMCs. These receptors were obtained from a woman between 18 and 29 years old in good health and CMV-seropositive.

The chain has TRBV5-6 and TRBJ2-7; TRBD2 matches at 10 bases. The germline V gene encodes CDR1 SGHDT and CDR2 YYEEEE. V trimming: 4 bases; J trimming: 0 bases; junction bases outside the gene matches: 7. The CDR3 covers 16 residues. CDR3 protein: CASSPTTSGDSYEQYF. The CDR3 DNA follows: TGTGCCAGCAGCCCGACCACTAGCGGGGACTCCTACGAGCAGTACTTC.

The V and J genes are TRBV7-8 and TRBJ2-1, with 9 bases that match TRBD2. With 5 bases clipped from V and 1 base from J, the junction kept 12 bases outside the gene matches. The CDR3 is 18 amino acids. In germline, CDR1 is SGHVS, CDR2 FQNEAQ. The CDR3 nucleotides read TGTGCCAGCAGCCGGCGGGGCGGGGGGGCCGGGTCCTACAATGAGCAGTTCTTC. Translated, it gives CASSRRGGGAGSYNEQFF.

This chain connects TRBV10-3 to TRBJ2-1, with 8 bases aligning to TRBD2. V was pared by 11 bases and J by 8 bases, with 17 bases of the junction left unmatched. The CDR3 length is 15 residues. Germline assignment: CDR1 ENHRY and CDR2 SYGVKD. DNA of the CDR3: TGTGCCGCTCGAATGGAGCGGGGGAGAAACGATGAGCAGTTCTTC. This gives the protein CAARMERGRNDEQFF.

This clone was recorded only once. This rearrangement joins TRBV2 to TRBJ2-7; 7 positions match TRBD1. Germline lookup yields CDR1 SNHLY and CDR2 FYNNEI. The length of the CDR3 is 14 residues. V shed 3 bases and J 5 bases; nucleotides not matched to a gene: 7. CDR3 in amino acids: CASSDRGLGDEQYF. CDR3 sequence (DNA): TGTGCCAGCAGTGATAGGGGGCTCGGAGACGAGCAGTACTTC.

The DNA of the CDR3 is TGTGCCAGCAGCCCGGGACTAGGAGTGGGAAGCTTTGAGCAGTTCTTC. Protein product: CASSPGLGVGSFEQFF. The rearrangement uses TRBV27 and TRBJ2-1; TRBD2 agrees at 8 bases. CDR1 is MNHEY, CDR2 SMNVEV, per germline (reference sequence). This CDR3 comprises 16 residues. The V segment lost 6 bases and the J segment 9 bases; nucleotides outside the gene matches: 16.

The V call is TRBV10-2, the J call TRBJ2-5, with D perhaps TRBD1 (6 bases). The CDR3 totals 15 residues. V lost 8 bases to trimming and J lost 2 bases, with 18 bases between them. Germline loops: CDR1 WSHSY, CDR2 SAAADI. Written as DNA, the CDR3 is TGCGCCAGCCGACACGGGGCAGGGGCGCAAGAGACCCAGTACTTC. Translating it yields CASRHGAGAQETQYF.

This clone was seen only a few times. V usage is TRBV7-9 and J usage is TRBJ1-1; 7 nucleotides line up with TRBD1. The ends lost 7 bases at V and 1 base at J; junction bases unmatched: 9. The CDR3 is 15 amino acids. The germline CDR1 and CDR2 sequences are SEHNR and FQNEAQ (reference sequence). The CDR3 DNA follows: TGTGCCAGCATCGGAGGGGGCGGGAAGAACACTGAAGCTTTCTTT. As protein: CASIGGGGKNTEAFF.

The V gene is TRBV4-2, the J gene TRBJ2-1, with 9 bases matching TRBD2. The trim removed 0 bases at V and 2 bases at J, leaving 2 bases unmatched. The germline V gene encodes CDR1 LGHNA and CDR2 YNFKEQ. The CDR3 has 16 amino acids. The CDR3 region is CASSQEPSGAYNEQFF. In DNA form, the CDR3 reads TGTGCCAGCAGCCAAGAACCTAGCGGGGCCTACAATGAGCAGTTCTTC.

The chain carries TRBV6-5 and TRBJ2-7; maybe TRBD1 (6 bases). The CDR3 contains 14 residues. The germline V gene has CDR1 MNHEY and CDR2 SVGAGI. The V end was cut by 8 bases, the J end by 6 bases, with 20 bases between. This CDR3 is CASAAAGEKGEQYF. The DNA for the CDR3 is TGTGCCAGCGCTGCGGCAGGGGAAAAGGGCGAGCAGTACTTC.

The rearrangement uses TRBV7-9 and TRBJ2-1; 16 bases agree with TRBD2. The CDR3 has 19 amino acids. Per the germline V gene, CDR1 is SEHNR and CDR2 is FQNEAQ (reference sequence). Trimming took 0 bases from V and 7 from J; bases not matched to a gene: 9. CDR3 region: CASSLAGLAGGLGYNEQFF. CDR3 nucleotides: TGTGCCAGCAGCTTAGCGGGACTAGCGGGGGGGCTTGGGTATAATGAGCAGTTCTTC. The variable domain in full, completed from reference TRBV7-9 and TRBJ2-1, reads DTGVSQNPRHKITKRGQNVTFRCDPISEHNRLYWYRQTLGQGPEFLTYFQNEAQLEKSRLLSDRFSAERPKGSFSTLEIQRTEQGDSAMYLCASSLAGLAGGLGYNEQFFGPGTRLTVL.

This clone was seen just once. The chain recombines TRBV11-3 with TRBJ2-2, with D possibly matching TRBD2 (5 bases). The CDR3 is 13 amino acids. Germline assignment: CDR1 SGHNT and CDR2 YENEEA. V lost 2 bases to trimming and J lost 6 bases, with 7 bases between them. The CDR3 coding sequence is TGTGCCAGCAGCTTACGGGATCCCGGGGAGCTGTTTTTT. Protein: CASSLRDPGELFF.

The chain recombines TRBV6-6 with TRBJ2-2, with 8 positions matching TRBD2. J was trimmed by 5 bases and V by 6 bases; bases with no gene match: 8. This CDR3 comprises 15 residues. Germline lookup yields CDR1 MNHNY and CDR2 SVGAGI (reference sequence). CDR3 sequence: CASRWRGEITGELFF. DNA of the CDR3: TGTGCCAGCAGGTGGCGGGGGGAGATTACCGGGGAGCTGTTTTTT.

V usage is TRBV7-9 and J usage is TRBJ1-6, with 8 bases aligning to TRBD1. V lost 3 bases, J lost 9 bases, and 10 bases stayed unmatched. Germline V CDR1 and CDR2: SEHNR, FQNEAQ (reference sequence). This CDR3 region has 16 residues. CDR3 coding DNA: TGTGCCAGCAGCTTGACAGGGGCCGGAGGTGGTTCACCCCTCCACTTT. Translating gives CASSLTGAGGGSPLHF.

V and J are TRBV11-1 and TRBJ2-7; 8 bases line up with TRBD2. Germline V lookup: CDR1 SGHAT, CDR2 FQDESV (reference sequence). The CDR3 has 17 residues. V lost 4 bases and J lost 5; bases outside the gene matches: 16. CDR3 residues: CASSSKSRTSTFDEQYF. CDR3 bases: TGTGCCAGCAGCTCGAAGAGCCGGACTAGCACCTTTGACGAGCAGTACTTC.